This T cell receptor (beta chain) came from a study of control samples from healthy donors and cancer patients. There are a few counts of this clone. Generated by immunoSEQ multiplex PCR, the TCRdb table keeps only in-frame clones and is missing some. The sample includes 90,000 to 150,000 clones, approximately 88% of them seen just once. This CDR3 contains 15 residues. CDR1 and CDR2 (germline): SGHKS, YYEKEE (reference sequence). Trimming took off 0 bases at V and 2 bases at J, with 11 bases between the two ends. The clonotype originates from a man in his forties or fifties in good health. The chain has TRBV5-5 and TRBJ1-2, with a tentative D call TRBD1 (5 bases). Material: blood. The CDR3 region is CASSLGGRTNYGYTF. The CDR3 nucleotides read TGTGCCAGCAGCTTGGGGGGCCGGACGAACTATGGCTACACCTTC.